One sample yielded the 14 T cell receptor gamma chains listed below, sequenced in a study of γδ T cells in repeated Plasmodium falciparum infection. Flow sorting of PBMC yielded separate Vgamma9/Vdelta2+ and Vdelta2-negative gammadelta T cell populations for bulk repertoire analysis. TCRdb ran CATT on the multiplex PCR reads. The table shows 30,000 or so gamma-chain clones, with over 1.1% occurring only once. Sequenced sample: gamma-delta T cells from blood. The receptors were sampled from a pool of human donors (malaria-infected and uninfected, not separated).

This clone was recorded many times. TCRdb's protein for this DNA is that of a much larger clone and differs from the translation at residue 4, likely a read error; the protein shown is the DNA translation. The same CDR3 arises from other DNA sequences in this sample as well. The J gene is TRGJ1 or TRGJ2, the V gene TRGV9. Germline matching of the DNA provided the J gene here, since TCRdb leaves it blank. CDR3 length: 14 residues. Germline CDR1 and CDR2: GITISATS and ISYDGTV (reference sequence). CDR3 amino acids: CALRELLNYYKKLF. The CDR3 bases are TGTGCCTTGCGGGAGCTTTTGAATTATTATAAGAAACTCTTT.

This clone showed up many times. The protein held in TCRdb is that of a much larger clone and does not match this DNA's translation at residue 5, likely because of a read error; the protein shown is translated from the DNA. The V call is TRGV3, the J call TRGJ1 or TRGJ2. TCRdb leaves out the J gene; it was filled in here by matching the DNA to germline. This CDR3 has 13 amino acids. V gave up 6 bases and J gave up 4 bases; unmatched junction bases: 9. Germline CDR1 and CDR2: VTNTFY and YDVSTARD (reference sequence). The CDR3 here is CATWNSPYYKKLF. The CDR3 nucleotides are TGTGCCACCTGGAACTCCCCCTATTATAAGAAACTCTTT.

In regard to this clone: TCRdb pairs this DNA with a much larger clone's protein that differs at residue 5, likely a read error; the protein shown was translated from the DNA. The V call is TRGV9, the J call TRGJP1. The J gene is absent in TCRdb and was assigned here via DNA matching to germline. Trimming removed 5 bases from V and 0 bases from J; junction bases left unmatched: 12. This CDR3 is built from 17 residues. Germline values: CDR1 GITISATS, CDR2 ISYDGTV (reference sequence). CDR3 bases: TGTGCCTTGTGGGGGGCCTTTAAAAATACCACTGGTTGGTTCAAGATATTT. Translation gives CALWGAFKNTTGWFKIF.

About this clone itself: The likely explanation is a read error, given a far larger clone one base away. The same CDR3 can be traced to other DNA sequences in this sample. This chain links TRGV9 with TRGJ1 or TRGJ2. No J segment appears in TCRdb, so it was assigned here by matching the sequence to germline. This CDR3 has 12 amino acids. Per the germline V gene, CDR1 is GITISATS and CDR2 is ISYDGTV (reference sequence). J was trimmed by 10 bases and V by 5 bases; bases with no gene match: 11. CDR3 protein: CALWARPGKKLF. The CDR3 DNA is TGTGCCTTGTGGGCCCGCCCTGGCAAGAAACTCTTT.

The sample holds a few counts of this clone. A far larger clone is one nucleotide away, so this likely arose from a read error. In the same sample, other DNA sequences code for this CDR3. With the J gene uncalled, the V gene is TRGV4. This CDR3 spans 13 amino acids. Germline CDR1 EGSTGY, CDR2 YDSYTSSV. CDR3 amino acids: CATWVLYYYKKLF. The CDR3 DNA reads TGTGCCACCTGGGTACTATATTATTATAAGAAACTTTTT.

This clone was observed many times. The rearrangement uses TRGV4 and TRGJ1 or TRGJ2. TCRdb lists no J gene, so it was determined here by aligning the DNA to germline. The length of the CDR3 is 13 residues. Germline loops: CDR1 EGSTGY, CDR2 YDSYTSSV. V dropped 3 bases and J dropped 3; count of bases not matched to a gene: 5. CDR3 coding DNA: TGTGCCACCTGGGATAGACCTTATTATAAGAAACTCTTT. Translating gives CATWDRPYYKKLF.

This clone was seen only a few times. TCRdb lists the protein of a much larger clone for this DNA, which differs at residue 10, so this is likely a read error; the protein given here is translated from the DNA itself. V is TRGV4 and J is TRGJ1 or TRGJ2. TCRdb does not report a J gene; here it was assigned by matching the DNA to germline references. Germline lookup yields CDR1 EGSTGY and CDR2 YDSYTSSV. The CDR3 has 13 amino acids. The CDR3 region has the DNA TGTGCCACCTGGGATGGGCGGCGGTATAGGAAACTCTTT. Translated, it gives CATWDGRRYRKLF.

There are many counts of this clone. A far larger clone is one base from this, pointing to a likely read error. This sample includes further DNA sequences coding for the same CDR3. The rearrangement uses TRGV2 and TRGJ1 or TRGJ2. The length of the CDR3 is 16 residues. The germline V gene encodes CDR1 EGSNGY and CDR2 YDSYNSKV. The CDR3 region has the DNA TGTGCCACCTGGGACGGAATCCTTCCGAATTACTATAAGAAACTCTTT. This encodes CATWDGILPNYYKKLF.

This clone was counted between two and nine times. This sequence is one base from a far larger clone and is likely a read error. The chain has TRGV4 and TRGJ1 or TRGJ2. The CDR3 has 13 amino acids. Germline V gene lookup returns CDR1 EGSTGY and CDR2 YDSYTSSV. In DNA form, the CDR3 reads TGTGCCACCTGGGATTCCGTGGGTTATAAGAAGCTCTTT. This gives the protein CATWDSVGYKKLF.

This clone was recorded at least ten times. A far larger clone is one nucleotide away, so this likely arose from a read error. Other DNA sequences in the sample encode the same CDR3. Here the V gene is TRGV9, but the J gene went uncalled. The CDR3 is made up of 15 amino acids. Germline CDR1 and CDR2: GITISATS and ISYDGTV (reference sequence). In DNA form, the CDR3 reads TGTGCCTTGTGGGAGGTCTCCAGGAATTATTATAAGAAGCTCTTT. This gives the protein CALWEVSRNYYKKLF.

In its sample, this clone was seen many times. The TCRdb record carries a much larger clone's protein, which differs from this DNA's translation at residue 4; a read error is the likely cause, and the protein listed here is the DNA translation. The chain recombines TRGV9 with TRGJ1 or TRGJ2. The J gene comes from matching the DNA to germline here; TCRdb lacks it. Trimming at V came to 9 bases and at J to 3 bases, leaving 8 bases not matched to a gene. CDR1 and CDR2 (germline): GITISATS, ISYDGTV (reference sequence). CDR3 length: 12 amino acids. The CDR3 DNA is TGTGCCTTGCGGGCCTTTTATTATAAGAAACTCTTT. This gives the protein CALRAFYYKKLF.

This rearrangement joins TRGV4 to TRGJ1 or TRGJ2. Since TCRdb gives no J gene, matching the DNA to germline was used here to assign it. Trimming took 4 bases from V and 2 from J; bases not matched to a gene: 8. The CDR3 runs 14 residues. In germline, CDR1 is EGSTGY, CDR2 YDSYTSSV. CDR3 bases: TGTGCCACCTGGGACCCCGGAGATTATTATAAGAAACTCTTT. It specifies CATWDPGDYYKKLF.

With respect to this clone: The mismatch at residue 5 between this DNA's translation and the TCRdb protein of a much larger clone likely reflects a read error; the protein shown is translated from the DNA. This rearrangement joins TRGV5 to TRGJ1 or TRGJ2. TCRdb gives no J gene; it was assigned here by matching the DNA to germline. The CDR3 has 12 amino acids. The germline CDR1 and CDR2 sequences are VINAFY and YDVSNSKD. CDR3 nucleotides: TGTGCCACCTGGGGCAGGAAATATAAGAAACTCTTT. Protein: CATWGRKYKKLF.

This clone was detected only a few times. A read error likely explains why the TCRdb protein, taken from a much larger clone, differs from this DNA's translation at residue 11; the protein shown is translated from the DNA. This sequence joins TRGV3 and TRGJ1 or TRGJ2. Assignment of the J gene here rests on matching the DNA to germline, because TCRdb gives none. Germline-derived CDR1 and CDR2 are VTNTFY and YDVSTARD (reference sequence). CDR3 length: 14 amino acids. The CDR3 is CATWDRPGYYRKLF. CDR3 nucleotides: TGTGCCACCTGGGACAGGCCGGGGTATTATAGGAAACTCTTT.